Detailed here is one T cell receptor (beta chain). The CDR3 covers 16 residues. Germline lookup yields CDR1 LGHNA and CDR2 YSLEER. V lost 0 bases, J lost 5 bases, and 7 bases stayed unmatched. The sample is drawn from a study of T cell changes during pregnancy in multiple sclerosis. The repertoire was sequenced with immunoSEQ multiplex PCR; TCRdb's copy has only in-frame clones and lacks some. The table includes around 33,000 clones, 90% detected once. The TCR originated in a female donor in good health, enrolled as a control in a pregnancy study. The source was CD4+ T cells from peripheral blood mononuclear cells, collected in the third trimester of pregnancy. The genes are TRBV4-3 and TRBJ2-3; 8 bases are a match to TRBD2. Written as DNA, the CDR3 is TGCGCCAGCAGCCAAGAGGGGACTAGATTAAGAGATACGCAGTATTTT. It yields the protein CASSQEGTRLRDTQYF.